The 8 T cell receptor beta chains below come from one sample, sequenced in a study of STAT5B mutations in CD4+ large granular lymphocyte leukemia. Some clones are missing from TCRdb's copy, which holds only in-frame ones; the method was immunoSEQ multiplex PCR. The data contain tens of thousands of clones, under 80% of them singletons. The sample taken for sequencing was CD4+ T cells from blood buffy coats. The receptors derive from a human donor in good health.

The chain recombines TRBV5-1 with TRBJ2-3; D is possibly TRBD2 (6 bases). Germline CDR1 reads SGHRS; CDR2 reads YFSETQ. There are 15 residues in the CDR3. V lost 2 bases, J lost 2 bases, and 12 bases lay in between. CDR3 sequence: CASSFSGLITDTQYF. The DNA of the CDR3 is TGCGCCAGCAGCTTTTCTGGACTAATCACAGATACGCAGTATTTT.

The chain uses TRBV6-5 and TRBJ1-2; possibly TRBD1 for D (5 bases). V gave up 2 bases and J gave up 6 bases, with 10 bases separating them. Germline V lookup: CDR1 MNHEY, CDR2 SVGAGI. The CDR3 totals 13 residues. The CDR3 sequence is CASSYRQSDGYTF. For the CDR3, the DNA is TGTGCCAGCAGTTACAGACAGTCGGATGGCTACACCTTC.

The chain recombines TRBV5-5 with TRBJ2-7; 8 bases align to TRBD1. Germline trimming cut 0 bases from V and 3 bases from J; bases unmatched to any gene: 8. Germline lookup yields CDR1 SGHKS and CDR2 YYEKEE (reference sequence). The CDR3 spans 16 residues. The CDR3 sequence: CASSLVSLGQGYEQYF. The CDR3, as DNA: TGTGCCAGCAGCTTGGTCTCGCTCGGACAGGGCTACGAGCAGTACTTC. The whole variable domain, remainder taken from reference TRBV5-5 and TRBJ2-7, is DAGVTQSPTHLIKTRGQQVTLRCSPISGHKSVSWYQQVLGQGPQFIFQYYEKEERGRGNFPDRFSARQFPNYSSELNVNALLLGDSALYLCASSLVSLGQGYEQYFGPGTRLTVT.

V gene TRBV30 combines with J gene TRBJ2-7; D remains unclear. Germline-derived CDR1 and CDR2 are GTSNPN and SVGIG (reference sequence). This CDR3 comprises 11 residues. The V end lost 5 bases, the J end lost 7 bases, and 12 bases lay between the germline ends. CDR3 region: CAWGLKWEQYF. Written as DNA, the CDR3 is TGTGCCTGGGGGTTAAAGTGGGAGCAGTACTTC.

The CDR3 protein is CSVADGSYEQYF. The CDR3 DNA sequence: TGCAGCGTTGCGGACGGATCCTACGAGCAGTACTTC. The chain has TRBV29-1 and TRBJ2-7; D unresolved. CDR3 length: 12 amino acids. Between the trimmed V and J ends, which lost 4 bases and 1 base, there was a span of 8 bases. CDR1 and CDR2 from the germline V gene are SQVTM and ANQGSEA.

The chain joins TRBV5-1 to TRBJ2-7, with D perhaps matching TRBD1 (5 bases). V was cut by 0 bases and J by 7 bases, with 11 bases left in between. The CDR3 has 13 amino acids. Germline CDR1 and CDR2: SGHRS and YFSETQ. The CDR3 loop is CASSLEGLGEQYF. The CDR3 region has the DNA TGCGCCAGCAGCTTGGAGGGGTTGGGGGAGCAGTACTTC.

The chain carries TRBV29-1 and TRBJ2-7; D gene unclear. The germline gives CDR1 SQVTM, CDR2 ANQGSEA. The CDR3 has 14 residues. The ends were cut back, 3 bases at V and 0 bases at J, with 12 bases in the middle. The CDR3 reads CSVDSPGSSYEQYF. In nucleotides, the CDR3 is TGCAGCGTTGATAGTCCGGGTAGCTCCTACGAGCAGTACTTC.

Only one count was recorded for this clone. This chain links TRBV2 with TRBJ2-5; 11 bases map to TRBD1. CDR3 size: 15 residues. In germline, CDR1 is SNHLY, CDR2 FYNNEI. The V gene end was trimmed by 6 bases and the J gene end by 6 bases; junction bases not matched to a gene: 9. CDR3 sequence: CASRADRGRSKTQYF. In DNA, the CDR3 is TGTGCCAGCAGGGCGGACAGGGGGCGTTCGAAGACCCAGTACTTC.